This TCR beta chain was sequenced in a study of graft-versus-host responses after intestinal transplantation. Overall study context: Induction using anti-thymocyte globulin, followed by tacrolimus and steroids for roughly 3 years, was given to all recipients.

TCRdb's table, derived via immunoSEQ multiplex PCR, lists solely in-frame clones and lacks some. The sample holds under 20,000 clones, roughly 94% seen once. Study-level findings and limits: Recipient-marrow GvH clones were detected, some having first appeared in ileum or blood.

The germline gives CDR1 LNHDA, CDR2 SQIVND (reference sequence). This CDR3 has 13 amino acids. The germline V and J ends were trimmed by 7 bases and 5 bases, with 12 bases remaining between them. On this clone itself: Its antigen is currently unknown.

The chain combines TRBV19 with TRBJ1-5, with a tentative D call TRBD1 (6 bases). The sequence derives from a human patient who received an intestinal transplant, so some T cells may come from the graft donor. The sequencing here drew on PBMCs, taken 23 days after intestinal transplant. CDR3 sequence: CASKGGKDQPQHF. The CDR3 DNA is TGTGCCAGTAAGGGGGGAAAGGATCAGCCCCAGCATTTT. Full variable domain (outside the CDR3, taken from reference TRBV19 and TRBJ1-5): DGGITQSPKYLFRKEGQNVTLSCEQNLNHDAMYWYRQDPGQGLRLIYYSQIVNDFQKGDIAEGYSVSREKKESFPLTVTSAQKNPTAFYLCASKGGKDQPQHFGDGTRLSIL.